This T cell receptor (beta chain) was found in a study of a mutant IDH1 vaccine in newly diagnosed glioma. Study at large: Initiation of the vaccine course occurred 4-6 weeks after radiotherapy alone, or alongside temozolomide cycles.

The study's findings and limits: Overall, 90% to 95% of patients had vaccine-induced immune responses.

Time point of the sample: week 35, safety follow-up. Vaccinated patients received 300 ug of mutant IDH1 20-mer peptide per dose, with topical imiquimod. Turning to this clone: No antigen is known for it.

Profiled with immunoSEQ multiplex PCR; TCRdb holds only in-frame clones, not every one. The table records approximately 47,000 clones, around 89% of them present only once. CDR1 is WSHSY, CDR2 SAAADI, per germline. V lost 5 bases, J lost 8 bases, and 15 bases lay in between. The CDR3 has 14 amino acids. V usage is TRBV10-2 and J usage is TRBJ1-4; D is undetermined. This clonotype was obtained from a woman aged 40 to 50 with glioma. Sequences were derived from PBMCs, sampled from a glioma patient whose treatment included an IDH1 peptide vaccine. CDR3 in amino acids: CASSLTPRAEKLFF. DNA for the CDR3: TGCGCCAGCAGTTTGACACCCCGAGCCGAAAAACTGTTTTTT.